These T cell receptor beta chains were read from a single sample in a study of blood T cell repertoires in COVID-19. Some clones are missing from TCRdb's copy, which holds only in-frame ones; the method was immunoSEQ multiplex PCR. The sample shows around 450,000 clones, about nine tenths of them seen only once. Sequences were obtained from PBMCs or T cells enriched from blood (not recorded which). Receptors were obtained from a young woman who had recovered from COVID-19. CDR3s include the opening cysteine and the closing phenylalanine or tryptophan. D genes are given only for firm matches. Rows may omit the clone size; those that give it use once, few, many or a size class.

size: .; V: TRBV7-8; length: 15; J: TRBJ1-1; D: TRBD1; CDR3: CASSLGLRGHTEAFF; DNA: TGTGCCAGCAGCTTAGGGCTGAGGGGGCATACTGAAGCTTTCTTT
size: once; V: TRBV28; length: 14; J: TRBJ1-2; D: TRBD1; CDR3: CASSTGQVLYGYTF; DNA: TGTGCCAGCAGCACGGGACAGGTACTTTATGGCTACACCTTC
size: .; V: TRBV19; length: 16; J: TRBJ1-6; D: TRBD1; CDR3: CASRTKTQGNNSPLHF; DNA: TGTGCCAGTAGGACTAAGACACAGGGGAATAATTCACCCCTCCACTTT
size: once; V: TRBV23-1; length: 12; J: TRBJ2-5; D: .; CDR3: CASTGVRETQYF; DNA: TGCGCCAGCACTGGTGTCCGGGAGACCCAGTACTTC
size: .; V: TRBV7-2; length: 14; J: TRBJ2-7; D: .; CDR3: CASSQRVGSYEQYF; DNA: TGTGCCAGCAGCCAGAGGGTGGGATCCTACGAGCAGTACTTC
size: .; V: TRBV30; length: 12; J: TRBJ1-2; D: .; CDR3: CAWRAGLGGYTF; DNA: TGTGCCTGGAGGGCAGGGTTAGGGGGCTACACCTTC
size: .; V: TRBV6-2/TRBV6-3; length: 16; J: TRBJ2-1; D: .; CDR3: CASSYSSYRSYNEQFF; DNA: TGTGCCAGCAGTTACTCGTCTTATCGCTCCTACAATGAGCAGTTCTTC
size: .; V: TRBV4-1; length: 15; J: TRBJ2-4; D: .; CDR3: CASSQAQLAKNIQYF; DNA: TGCGCCAGCAGCCAAGCACAGCTAGCCAAAAACATTCAGTACTTC
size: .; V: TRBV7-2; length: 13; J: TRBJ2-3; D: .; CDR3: CASSLRGFGTQYF; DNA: TGTGCCAGCAGCTTACGGGGGTTTGGTACGCAGTATTTT
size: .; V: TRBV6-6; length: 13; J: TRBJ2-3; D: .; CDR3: CASEGWRGDTQYF; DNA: TGTGCCAGCGAAGGCTGGAGAGGAGATACGCAGTATTTT
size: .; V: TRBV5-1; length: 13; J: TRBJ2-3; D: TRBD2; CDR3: CASSGGGGDTQYF; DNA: TGCGCCAGCAGCGGCGGGGGTGGAGATACGCAGTATTTT
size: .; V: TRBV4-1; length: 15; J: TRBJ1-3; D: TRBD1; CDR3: CASSQPTGAGNTIYF; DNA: TGCGCCAGCAGCCAACCTACAGGGGCTGGGAACACCATATATTTT
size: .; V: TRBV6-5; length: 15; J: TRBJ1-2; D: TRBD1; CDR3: CASSLDYRGGYGYTF; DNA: TGTGCCAGCAGTTTAGACTACAGGGGAGGCTATGGCTACACCTTC
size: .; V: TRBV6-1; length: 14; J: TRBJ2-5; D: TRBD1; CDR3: CASSDMGQGETQYF; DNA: TGTGCCAGCAGTGATATGGGACAGGGGGAGACCCAGTACTTC
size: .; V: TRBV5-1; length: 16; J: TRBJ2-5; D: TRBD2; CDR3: CASSLREGTSRETQYF; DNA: TGCGCCAGCAGCTTGCGAGAGGGGACTAGCAGAGAGACCCAGTACTTC
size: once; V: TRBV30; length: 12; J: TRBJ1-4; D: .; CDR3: CAGGGVNEKLFF; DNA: TGTGCGGGCGGGGGTGTTAATGAAAAACTGTTTTTT
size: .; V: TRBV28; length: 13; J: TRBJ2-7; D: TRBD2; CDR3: CATLRQGGIEQYF; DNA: TGTGCCACCCTGAGGCAGGGAGGGATCGAGCAGTACTTC
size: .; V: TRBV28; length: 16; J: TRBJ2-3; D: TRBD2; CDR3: CASSSRLAGNTDTQYF; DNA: TGTGCCAGCAGTTCTCGACTAGCGGGAAACACAGATACGCAGTATTTT
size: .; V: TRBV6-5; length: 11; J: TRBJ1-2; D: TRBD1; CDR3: CATSTGVGYTF; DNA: TGTGCCACCTCGACAGGGGTTGGCTACACCTTC
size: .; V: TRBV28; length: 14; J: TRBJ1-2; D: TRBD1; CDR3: CASSLRGGDYGYTF; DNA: TGTGCCAGCAGTTTACGAGGGGGCGACTATGGCTACACCTTC
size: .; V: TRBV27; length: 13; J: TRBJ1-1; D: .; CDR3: CASSFGRTSEAFF; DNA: TGTGCCAGCAGTTTCGGCAGAACTAGTGAAGCTTTCTTT
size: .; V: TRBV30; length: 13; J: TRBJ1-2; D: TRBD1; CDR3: CAWHLGQGDGYTF; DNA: TGTGCCTGGCACTTAGGACAGGGCGATGGCTACACCTTC
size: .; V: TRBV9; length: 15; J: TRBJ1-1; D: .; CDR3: CASSPLQGPNTEAFF; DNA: TGTGCCAGCTCCCCCTTACAGGGCCCGAACACTGAAGCTTTCTTT